Here is one T cell receptor beta chain with its context. The sample originates from a study of OX40 agonist ivuxolimab in advanced cancers. The data were produced by immunoSEQ multiplex PCR, yet TCRdb's version contains in-frame clones alone and is incomplete. The data show roughly 80,000 clones, around four fifths seen once. The germline V gene encodes CDR1 MNHNY and CDR2 SVGAGI (reference sequence). V was pared by 5 bases and J by 0 bases, with 0 bases of the junction left unmatched. CDR3 length: 14 residues. The TCR sequence derives from an adult with an advanced solid tumor such as melanoma, head and neck, liver or kidney cancer. The material was CD4+ or CD8+ T cells sorted from blood, obtained in a trial of the OX40 agonist ivuxolimab. This rearrangement joins TRBV6-6 to TRBJ1-3, with 8 bases fitting TRBD1. The CDR3 coding sequence is TGTGCCAGCAGTGGGACAGGCTCTGGAAACACCATATATTTT. Translation: CASSGTGSGNTIYF.